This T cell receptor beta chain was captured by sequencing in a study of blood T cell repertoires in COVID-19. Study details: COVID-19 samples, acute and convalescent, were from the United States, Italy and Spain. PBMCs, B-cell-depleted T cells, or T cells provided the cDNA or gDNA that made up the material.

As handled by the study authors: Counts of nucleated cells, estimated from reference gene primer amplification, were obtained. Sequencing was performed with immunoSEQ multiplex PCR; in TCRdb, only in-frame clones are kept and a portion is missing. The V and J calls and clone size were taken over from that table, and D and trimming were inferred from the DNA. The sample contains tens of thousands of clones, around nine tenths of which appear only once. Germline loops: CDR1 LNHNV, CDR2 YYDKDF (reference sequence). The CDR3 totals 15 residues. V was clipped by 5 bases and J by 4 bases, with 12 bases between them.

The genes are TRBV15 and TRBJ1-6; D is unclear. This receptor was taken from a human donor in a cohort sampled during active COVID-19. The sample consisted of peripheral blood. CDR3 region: CATSPEEGYNSPLHF. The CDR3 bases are TGTGCCACCAGCCCAGAAGAGGGATATAATTCACCCCTCCACTTT.